The sequence of this TCR beta chain was determined in a study of cytomegalovirus exposure and HLA in healthy donors. Study-level results: The study listed 164 cytomegalovirus-associated TCR beta chains. In a later analysis, HLA-associated TCR beta chains were more clonally expanded than equally common others.

With respect to this clone: The antigen is undetermined.

The study ran its PCR with 60 Vbeta and 13 Jbeta primers. Libraries were prepared by immunoSEQ multiplex PCR; TCRdb keeps only in-frame clonotypes and omits some of them. Altogether around 62,000 clones are present, 75% being singletons, with the ten largest covering over 7%. Germline-derived CDR1 and CDR2 are SGHNT and YYREEE (reference sequence). This CDR3 contains 14 residues. J lost 8 bases, V lost 0 bases, and 5 bases had no gene match. The genes are TRBV5-4 and TRBJ2-1; TRBD2 agrees at 7 bases. The receptor was derived from a man aged 60 to 75 in good health and CMV-seropositive. The sequenced sample was PBMCs. Here the CDR3 DNA reads TGTGCCAGCAGCTTGGGGGGAGGGCCGTATGAGCAGTTCTTC. Encoded protein: CASSLGGGPYEQFF. Based on the CDR3 plus reference TRBV5-4 and TRBJ2-1, the full variable domain is ETGVTQSPTHLIKTRGQQVTLRCSSQSGHNTVSWYQQALGQGPQFIFQYYREEENGRGNFPPRFSGLQFPNYSSELNVNALELDDSALYLCASSLGGGPYEQFFGPGTRLTVL.